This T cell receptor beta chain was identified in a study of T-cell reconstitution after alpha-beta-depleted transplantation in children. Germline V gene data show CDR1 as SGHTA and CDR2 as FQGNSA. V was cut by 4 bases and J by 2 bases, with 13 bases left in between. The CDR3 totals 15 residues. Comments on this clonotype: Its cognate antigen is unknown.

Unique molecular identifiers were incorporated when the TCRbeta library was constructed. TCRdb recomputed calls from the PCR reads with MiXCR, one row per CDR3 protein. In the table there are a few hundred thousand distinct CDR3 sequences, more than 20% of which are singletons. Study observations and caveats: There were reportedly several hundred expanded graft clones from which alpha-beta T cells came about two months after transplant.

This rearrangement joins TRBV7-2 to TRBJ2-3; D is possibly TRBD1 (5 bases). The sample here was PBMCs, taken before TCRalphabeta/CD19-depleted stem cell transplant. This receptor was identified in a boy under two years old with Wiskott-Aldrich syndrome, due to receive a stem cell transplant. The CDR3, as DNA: TGTGCCAGCAGCTATGCCGTAGGGGTCACAGATACGCAGTATTTT. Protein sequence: CASSYAVGVTDTQYF. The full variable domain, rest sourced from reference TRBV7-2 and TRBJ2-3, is GAGVSQSPSNKVTEKGKDVELRCDPISGHTALYWYRQSLGQGLEFLIYFQGNSAPDKSGLPSDRFSAERTGGSVSTLTIQRTQQEDSAVYLCASSYAVGVTDTQYFGPGTRLTVL.